Listed here is a single T cell receptor beta chain. This record comes from a study of blood T cells in healthy people across ages. Germline V gene sequence: CDR1 KGHSH, CDR2 LQKENI. The CDR3 covers 15 residues. Trimming took 4 bases from V and 2 from J; bases not matched to a gene: 4. The authors ran a second PCR of roughly 6 to 12 cycles using a sample-barcoded 5' primer and a J-beta primer mix. TCRdb redid the calling of the 5' RACE reads with MiXCR, one entry per CDR3 protein. The table has 1.5 million to 2 million distinct CDR3 sequences, approximately 28% seen once. What was sequenced was blood. V usage is TRBV18 and J usage is TRBJ2-5; 10 bases fit TRBD1. This clonotype was sampled from a woman between 25 and 40 years old in good health. The CDR3, as DNA: TGTGCCAGCTCACGACGGACAGGGGGGCAAGAGACCCAGTACTTC. It specifies CASSRRTGGQETQYF.